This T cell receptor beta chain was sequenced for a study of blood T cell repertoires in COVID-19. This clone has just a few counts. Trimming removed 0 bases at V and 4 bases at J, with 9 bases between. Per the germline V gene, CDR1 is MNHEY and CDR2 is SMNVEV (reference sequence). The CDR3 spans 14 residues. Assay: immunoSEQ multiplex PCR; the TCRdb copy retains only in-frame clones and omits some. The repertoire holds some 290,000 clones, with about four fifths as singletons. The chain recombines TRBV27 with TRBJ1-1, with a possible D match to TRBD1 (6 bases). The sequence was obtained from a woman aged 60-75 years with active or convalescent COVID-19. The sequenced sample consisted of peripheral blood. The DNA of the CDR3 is TGTGCCAGCAGTTTATCTCCCAGGGGCACTGAAGCTTTCTTT. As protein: CASSLSPRGTEAFF.